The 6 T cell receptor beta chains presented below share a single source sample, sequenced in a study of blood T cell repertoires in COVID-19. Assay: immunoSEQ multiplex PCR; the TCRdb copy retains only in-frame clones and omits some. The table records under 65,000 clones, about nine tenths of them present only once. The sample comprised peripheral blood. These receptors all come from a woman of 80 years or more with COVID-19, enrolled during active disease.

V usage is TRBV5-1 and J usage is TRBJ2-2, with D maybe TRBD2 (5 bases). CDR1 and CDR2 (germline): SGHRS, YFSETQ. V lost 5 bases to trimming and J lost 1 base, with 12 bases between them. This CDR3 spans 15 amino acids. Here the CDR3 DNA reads TGCGCCAGCAGTCCAGAGGCGGGGAACACCGGGGAGCTGTTTTTT. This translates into CASSPEAGNTGELFF.

The CDR3 DNA is TGTGCCAGCAGTGAGGGCAGGGCTGGCTACACCTTC. Translated: CASSEGRAGYTF. The genes are TRBV2 and TRBJ1-2; D perhaps matches TRBD1 (5 bases). The CDR3 is made up of 12 amino acids. The germline CDR1 and CDR2 sequences are SNHLY and FYNNEI. V was trimmed by 3 bases and J by 7 bases, leaving 9 bases between them.

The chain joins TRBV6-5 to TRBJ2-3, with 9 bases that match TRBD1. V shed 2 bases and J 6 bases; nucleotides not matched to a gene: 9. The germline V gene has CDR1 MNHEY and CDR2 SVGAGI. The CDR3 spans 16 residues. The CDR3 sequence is CASSYQSGTGRDTQYF. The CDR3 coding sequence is TGTGCCAGCAGTTACCAATCCGGGACAGGGAGGGATACGCAGTATTTT.

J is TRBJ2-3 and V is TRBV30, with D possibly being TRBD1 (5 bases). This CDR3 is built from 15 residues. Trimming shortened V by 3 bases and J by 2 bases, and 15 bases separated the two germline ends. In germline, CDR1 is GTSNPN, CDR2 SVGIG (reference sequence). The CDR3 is CAWRELGVPTDTQYF. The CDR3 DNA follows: TGTGCCTGGAGGGAATTAGGGGTCCCCACAGATACGCAGTATTTT.

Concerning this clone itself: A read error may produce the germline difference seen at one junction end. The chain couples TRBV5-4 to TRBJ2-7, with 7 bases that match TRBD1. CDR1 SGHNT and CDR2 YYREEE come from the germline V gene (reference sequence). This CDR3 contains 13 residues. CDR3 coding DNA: TGTGCCAGCAGCCGACAGGGCTCCAACGAGCAGTACTTC. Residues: CASSRQGSNEQYF. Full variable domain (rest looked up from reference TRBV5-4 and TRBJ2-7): ETGVTQSPTHLIKTRGQQVTLRCSSQSGHNTVSWYQQALGQGPQFIFQYYREEENGRGNFPPRFSGLQFPNYSSELNVNALELDDSALYLCASSRQGSNEQYFGPGTRLTVT.

The CDR3 protein is CASRKGKTGELFF. CDR3 DNA sequence: TGTGCCAGCAGGAAGGGGAAAACCGGGGAGCTGTTTTTT. The chain combines TRBV27 with TRBJ2-2; TRBD1 might be the D (5 bases). Trimming took 6 bases from V and 5 from J, leaving 10 bases between them. Per the germline V gene, CDR1 is MNHEY and CDR2 is SMNVEV (reference sequence). This CDR3 has 13 residues.